Following are 26 T cell receptor beta chains from one sample sequenced in a study of OX40 agonist ivuxolimab in advanced cancers. The protocol was immunoSEQ multiplex PCR, while the TCRdb copy is restricted to in-frame clones and leaves out a portion. This sample has fewer than 20,000 clones; about four fifths occur once, and the top ten carry about 12%. Specimen: CD4+ or CD8+ T cells sorted from blood, collected in a trial of the OX40 agonist ivuxolimab. Source of these receptors: an adult with an advanced solid tumor such as melanoma, head and neck, liver or kidney cancer.

V usage is TRBV9 and J usage is TRBJ2-5, with 9 bases matching TRBD2. J lost 2 bases, V lost 3 bases, and 5 bases had no gene match. The V gene's germline CDR1 is SGDLS and CDR2 YYNGEE. The CDR3 extends over 15 amino acids. The CDR3 coding sequence is TGTGCCAGCAGCGCCGTTAGCGGGAGACAAGAGACCCAGTACTTC. It encodes CASSAVSGRQETQYF.

The chain is built from TRBV19 and TRBJ2-2; the D gene is possibly TRBD1 (6 bases). The CDR3 extends over 15 amino acids. The germline V and J ends were trimmed by 4 bases and 5 bases, with 14 bases remaining between them. Germline assignment: CDR1 LNHDA and CDR2 SQIVND (reference sequence). The CDR3 sequence: CASSTWDTQTGELFF. The CDR3 DNA reads TGTGCCAGTAGTACTTGGGACACACAAACCGGGGAGCTGTTTTTT. The whole variable domain, remainder taken from reference TRBV19 and TRBJ2-2, is DGGITQSPKYLFRKEGQNVTLSCEQNLNHDAMYWYRQDPGQGLRLIYYSQIVNDFQKGDIAEGYSVSREKKESFPLTVTSAQKNPTAFYLCASSTWDTQTGELFFGEGSRLTVL.

The chain has TRBV7-2 and TRBJ2-7, with 12 positions matching TRBD2. The CDR3 totals 15 residues. Losses at the gene ends were 5 bases for V and 2 bases for J; bases not matched to a gene: 4. Germline V gene data show CDR1 as SGHTA and CDR2 as FQGNSA. CDR3 sequence reads: CASSLLAGGTYEQYF. CDR3 bases: TGTGCCAGCAGCCTACTAGCGGGAGGAACCTACGAGCAGTACTTC.

The chain carries TRBV29-1 and TRBJ2-1; TRBD1 matches 7 bases. V shed 6 bases and J 3 bases; nucleotides not matched to a gene: 8. The CDR3 runs to 14 residues. Germline CDR1 SQVTM, CDR2 ANQGSEA. The CDR3 DNA reads as TGCAGCGTAAAGGGGGCCCCGAACTACAATGAGCAGTTCTTC. Its protein is CSVKGAPNYNEQFF.

V is TRBV7-6 and J is TRBJ2-7; D is tentatively TRBD1 or TRBD2 (6 bases each). The ends were cut back, 5 bases at V and 3 bases at J, with 20 bases in the middle. The CDR3 spans 16 residues. Germline V gene sequence: CDR1 SGHVS, CDR2 FNYEAQ. Here the CDR3 reads CASSPSRTGALYEQYF. CDR3 bases: TGTGCCAGCAGCCCCTCCAGGACGGGGGCCCTCTACGAGCAGTACTTC.

The V and J genes are TRBV9 and TRBJ2-4, with D perhaps being TRBD1 or TRBD2 (5 bases each). CDR1 is SGDLS, CDR2 YYNGEE, per germline. The CDR3 loop spans 15 amino acids. V was trimmed by 4 bases and J by 4 bases, leaving 15 bases between them. The DNA for the CDR3 is TGTGCCAGCAGCCCGGACGGGGCCCAAAAAAACATTCAGTACTTC. Translating gives CASSPDGAQKNIQYF.

V is TRBV19 and J is TRBJ2-1; 8 bases map to TRBD2. Germline assignment: CDR1 LNHDA and CDR2 SQIVND (reference sequence). The CDR3 extends over 14 amino acids. With 6 bases clipped from V and 6 bases from J, the junction kept 7 bases outside the gene matches. CDR3 sequence (DNA): TGTGCCAGTAGGGAGCGGGAGTCGGGCAATGAGCAGTTCTTC. It specifies CASRERESGNEQFF.

The table lists this clone with a count of one. This chain links TRBV27 with TRBJ2-3, with D unresolved. V gave up 2 bases and J gave up 2 bases, with 14 bases separating them. CDR1 is MNHEY and CDR2 is SMNVEV in the germline V gene (reference sequence). This CDR3 spans 16 amino acids. In DNA form, the CDR3 reads TGTGCCAGCAGTTTAGGGTCGGCAGTTCTCACAGATACGCAGTATTTT. Amino acid sequence: CASSLGSAVLTDTQYF.

The chain links TRBV27 to TRBJ2-1; possibly TRBD2 for D (5 bases). The germline V gene has CDR1 MNHEY and CDR2 SMNVEV (reference sequence). Trimming stripped 4 bases from V and 4 bases from J, with 11 bases between. The CDR3 length is 14 residues. CDR3 region: CASSSSDFYNEQFF. The CDR3 DNA is TGTGCCAGCAGTTCATCGGACTTTTACAATGAGCAGTTCTTC.

The rearrangement links TRBV7-9 to TRBJ1-4; no clear D gene. CDR3 length: 13 residues. CDR1 and CDR2 (germline): SEHNR, FQNEAQ (reference sequence). The V end lost 6 bases, the J end lost 5 bases, and 10 bases lay between the germline ends. CDR3 sequence: CASRGWENEKLFF. The CDR3 DNA is TGTGCCAGCAGAGGGTGGGAGAATGAAAAACTGTTTTTT.

This chain joins TRBV28 and TRBJ2-7; TRBD1 agrees at 10 bases. This CDR3 has 14 residues. Germline V gene lookup returns CDR1 MDHEN and CDR2 SYDVKM. V was pared by 2 bases and J by 5 bases, with 3 bases of the junction left unmatched. The CDR3 spells CASSLDRGLHEQYF. CDR3 sequence (DNA): TGTGCCAGCAGTTTAGACAGGGGGCTCCACGAGCAGTACTTC. The complete variable domain, with remaining parts taken from reference TRBV28 and TRBJ2-7, reads DVKVTQSSRYLVKRTGEKVFLECVQDMDHENMFWYRQDPGLGLRLIYFSYDVKMKEKGDIPEGYSVSREKKERFSLILESASTNQTSMYLCASSLDRGLHEQYFGPGTRLTVT.

The chain joins TRBV4-2 to TRBJ1-1; D uncertain. The germline gives CDR1 LGHNA, CDR2 YNFKEQ. The CDR3 has 14 amino acids. V shed 1 base and J shed 0 bases, with 6 bases lying between them. The CDR3 is CASSQVSMNTEAFF. The DNA for the CDR3 is TGTGCCAGCAGCCAAGTAAGTATGAACACTGAAGCTTTCTTT.

This chain's CDR3 is CATTLWGVAQTQYF. Written as DNA, the CDR3 is TGTGCCACCACGTTGTGGGGGGTTGCGCAGACCCAGTACTTC. This sequence joins TRBV15 and TRBJ2-5; perhaps TRBD2 as D (6 bases). V lost 7 bases and J lost 6, with 18 bases in between. This CDR3 has 14 residues. CDR1 and CDR2 (germline): LNHNV, YYDKDF (reference sequence).

This chain uses TRBV4-1 with TRBJ2-7, with D possibly matching TRBD1 (5 bases). In germline, CDR1 is MGHRA, CDR2 YSYEKL. This CDR3 spans 13 amino acids. The ends were cut back, 0 bases at V and 3 bases at J, with 6 bases in the middle. For the CDR3, the DNA is TGCGCCAGCAGCCAAGAGCAGGGCTACGAGCAGTACTTC. Amino acid sequence: CASSQEQGYEQYF.

V and J are TRBV7-9 and TRBJ1-1; 8 bases agree with TRBD1. CDR3 length: 16 residues. Losses at the gene ends were 1 base for V and 3 bases for J; bases not matched to a gene: 7. Germline CDR1 and CDR2: SEHNR and FQNEAQ (reference sequence). In nucleotides, the CDR3 is TGTGCCAGCAGCTTAGTGGTGACAGGGGATTACACTGAAGCTTTCTTT. This sequence encodes CASSLVVTGDYTEAFF.

In this sample, this clone turned up a few times. The chain links TRBV9 to TRBJ2-3; D is undetermined. Trimming pared 0 bases from V and 0 bases from J, leaving 8 bases between. Per germline, CDR1 SGDLS and CDR2 YYNGEE. The CDR3 extends over 15 amino acids. The CDR3 region is CASSVDDGSTDTQYF. DNA for the CDR3: TGTGCCAGCAGCGTAGATGATGGAAGCACAGATACGCAGTATTTT.

This clone was seen a handful of times. This sequence joins TRBV6-4 and TRBJ2-2; D remains unclear. The CDR3 is made up of 14 amino acids. The germline V and J ends were trimmed by 0 bases and 2 bases, with 4 bases remaining between them. The germline CDR1 and CDR2 sequences are MRHNA and SNTAGT. This CDR3 is CASSDSDNTGELFF. The CDR3 nucleotides read TGTGCCAGCAGTGACTCAGATAACACCGGGGAGCTGTTTTTT.

The rearrangement uses TRBV7-3 and TRBJ1-2; 8 bases match TRBD1. The germline V gene has CDR1 SGHTA and CDR2 FQGTGA. The V segment lost 5 bases and the J segment 6 bases; nucleotides outside the gene matches: 2. This CDR3 contains 12 residues. This CDR3 reads CASSRGQDGYTF. CDR3 sequence (DNA): TGTGCCAGCAGCCGGGGACAGGATGGCTACACCTTC.

The V and J genes are TRBV27 and TRBJ1-4, with D tentatively TRBD1 (5 bases). CDR1 MNHEY and CDR2 SMNVEV come from the germline V gene (reference sequence). The CDR3 runs to 14 residues. Trimming shortened V by 6 bases and J by 8 bases, and 16 bases separated the two germline ends. The CDR3 DNA reads TGTGCCAGCAGGCCGGGGGTCGCAGGGGAAAAACTGTTTTTT. This translates into CASRPGVAGEKLFF.

The chain carries TRBV21-1 and TRBJ2-6. TRBV21-1 is a documented pseudogene. There are 16 residues in the CDR3. The CDR3 spells CASSKRRGVGANVLTF. For the CDR3, the DNA is TGTGCCAGCAGCAAACGCCGAGGGGTTGGGGCCAACGTCCTGACTTTC.

The chain carries TRBV29-1 and TRBJ2-7; no reliable D call. Trimming cost V 4 bases and J 2 bases, with 15 bases left between them. Germline V gene sequence: CDR1 SQVTM, CDR2 ANQGSEA. CDR3 size: 14 residues. In nucleotides, the CDR3 is TGCAGCGTTGCCCTTCAAGGCCATCCCTACGAGCAGTACTTC. Translating it yields CSVALQGHPYEQYF.

The chain recombines TRBV4-3 with TRBJ2-3, with D possibly TRBD1 on 5 matching bases. The CDR3 runs to 14 residues. The V gene's germline CDR1 is LGHNA and CDR2 YSLEER. Trimming took 0 bases from V and 3 from J, leaving 7 bases between them. CDR3 region: CASSQERGTDTQYF. The CDR3 DNA reads TGCGCCAGCAGCCAAGAAAGGGGAACAGATACGCAGTATTTT.

This clone was picked up one time. The gene calls are TRBV4-1 and TRBJ1-2; 8 positions agree with TRBD1. Trimming removed 6 bases from V and 7 bases from J; junction bases left unmatched: 7. Germline-derived CDR1 and CDR2 are MGHRA and YSYEKL. This CDR3 is 13 amino acids long. CDR3 sequence: CASSDRGKGGYTF. CDR3 in DNA: TGCGCCAGCAGTGACAGGGGAAAGGGTGGCTACACCTTC.

In its sample, this clone was seen a few times. The chain employs TRBV4-2 and TRBJ1-5; D is uncertain. This CDR3 is 14 amino acids long. V lost 0 bases and J 4 bases, leaving 7 bases between the germline ends. CDR1 and CDR2 (germline): LGHNA, YNFKEQ. The CDR3 loop is CASSQEGSNQPQHF. The CDR3 coding sequence is TGTGCCAGCAGCCAAGAGGGGTCAAATCAGCCCCAGCATTTT.

V usage is TRBV4-2 and J usage is TRBJ2-3; 15 bases agree with TRBD2. J lost 5 bases, V lost 4 bases, and 4 bases had no gene match. Looked up from germline, CDR1 is LGHNA and CDR2 is YNFKEQ. CDR3 length: 16 amino acids. CDR3 coding DNA: TGTGCCAGCAGCCCAGGACTAGCGGGAGGGGGAGATACGCAGTATTTT. It specifies CASSPGLAGGGDTQYF.

V gene TRBV6-5 combines with J gene TRBJ2-5, with 8 bases lining up with TRBD2. Germline lookup yields CDR1 MNHEY and CDR2 SVGAGI. Germline trimming cut 6 bases from V and 4 bases from J; bases unmatched to any gene: 10. The CDR3 length is 15 residues. The CDR3 here is CASSQSGGASETQYF. CDR3 nucleotides: TGTGCCAGCAGCCAAAGCGGGGGCGCGTCAGAGACCCAGTACTTC.